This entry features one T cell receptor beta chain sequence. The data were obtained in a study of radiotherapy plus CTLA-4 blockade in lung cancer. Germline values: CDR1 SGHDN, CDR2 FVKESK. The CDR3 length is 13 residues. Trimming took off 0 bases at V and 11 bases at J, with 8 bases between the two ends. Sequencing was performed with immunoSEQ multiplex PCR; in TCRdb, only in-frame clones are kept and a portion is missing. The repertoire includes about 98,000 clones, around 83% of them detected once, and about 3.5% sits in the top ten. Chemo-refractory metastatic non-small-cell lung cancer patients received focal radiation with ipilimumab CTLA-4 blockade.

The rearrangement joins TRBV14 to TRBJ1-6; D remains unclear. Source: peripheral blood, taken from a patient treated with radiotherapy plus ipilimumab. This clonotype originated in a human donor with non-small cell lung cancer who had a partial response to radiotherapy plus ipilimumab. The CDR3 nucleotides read TGTGCCAGCAGCCAAGATCATGGGCCACCCCTCCACTTT. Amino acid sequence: CASSQDHGPPLHF.